This paragraph reports one T cell receptor (beta chain). There are many counts of this clonotype. Its antigen is unknown. No base-level quality is on record; no much larger clone is a single base apart. V gives up 2 bases and J gives up 0 bases, and the segment between their germline ends measures 19 bases. Reading the germline V gene gives CDR1 SQVTM and CDR2 ANQGSEA. Reading from cysteine to phenylalanine, the CDR3 counts 17 amino acids. Only the CDR3 part of the read is kept: 51 bases, read in frame from the first base. The data are from a study of T-cell reconstitution after alpha-beta-depleted transplantation in children (dated by TCRdb to about 2016). Looking at the study overall: Using TCR repertoire profiling, the study quantitatively followed how T-cell immune reconstitution unfolded in children after TCRalphabeta/CD19-depleted allogeneic hematopoietic cell transplantation.

The library relied on PCR. The sequencer listed for this sample is Illumina HiSeq 2500. Molecular barcoding was employed in the preparation of TCR libraries, with unique molecular identifiers being used to normalize TCRbeta repertoire quantification. TCRdb reworked the public reads: Q25 trimming with fastp, MiXCR clone assembly, productive beta chains retained. Under each unique CDR3 protein, matching rows form one entry showing the most common genes and DNA. For this sample the table gives a few hundred thousand distinct CDR3 sequences, of which more than 7.5% were detected only once. The top ten hold about 4.8% of the sample.

The source of this sequence is a human donor who donated a stem cell graft to a child with SCID. The starting material was PBMCs from the stem cell graft donor, obtained from the stem cell graft. The V gene is TRBV29-1 and the J gene is TRBJ2-5; the D gene cannot be resolved reliably. The DNA reads TGCAGCGTTGAATGGAGAAGGGCGTTGGGGTACCAAGAGACCCAGTACTTC. Its coded protein is CSVEWRRALGYQETQYF.